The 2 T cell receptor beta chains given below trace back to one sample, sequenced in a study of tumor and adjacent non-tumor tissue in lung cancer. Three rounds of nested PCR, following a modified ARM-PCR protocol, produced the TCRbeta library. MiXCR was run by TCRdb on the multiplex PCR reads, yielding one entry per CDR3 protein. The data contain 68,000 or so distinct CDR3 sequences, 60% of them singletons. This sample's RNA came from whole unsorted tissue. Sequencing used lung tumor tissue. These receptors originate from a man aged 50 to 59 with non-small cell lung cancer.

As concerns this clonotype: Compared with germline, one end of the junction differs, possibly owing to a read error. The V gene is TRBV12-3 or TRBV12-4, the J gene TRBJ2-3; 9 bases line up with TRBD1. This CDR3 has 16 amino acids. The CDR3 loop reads CASSPQGALGTDTLYF. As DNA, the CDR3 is TGTGCCAGCAGTCCACAGGGGGCGCTTGGCACAGATACGCTGTACTTT.

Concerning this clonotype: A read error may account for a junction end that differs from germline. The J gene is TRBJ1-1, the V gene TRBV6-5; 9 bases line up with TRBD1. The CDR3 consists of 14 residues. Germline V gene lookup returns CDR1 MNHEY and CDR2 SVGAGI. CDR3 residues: CASSKATGGTEASF. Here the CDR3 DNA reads TGTGCCAGCAGTAAGGCTACAGGGGGCACTGAGGCTTCCTTT.